The TCR beta chain under discussion was sequenced for a study of blood T cell repertoires in COVID-19. Profiling relied on immunoSEQ multiplex PCR, and the TCRdb table lists in-frame clones only, not all of them. Of 150,000 or so clones listed, about 77% are singletons. Trimming removed 6 bases at V and 2 bases at J, with 9 bases between. This CDR3 region has 13 residues. The J gene is TRBJ2-3, the V gene TRBV12-3 or TRBV12-4; unclear D gene. This sequence originates from a woman aged 45-60 years with active or convalescent COVID-19. Sequencing used peripheral blood. CDR3 residues: CASRLGPTDTQYF. The CDR3 DNA is TGTGCCAGCAGACTGGGCCCCACAGATACGCAGTATTTT.